Listed here is a single T cell receptor (beta chain). This record comes from a study of T cell changes during pregnancy in multiple sclerosis. TCRdb's copy holds only in-frame clones and misses some; the assay was immunoSEQ multiplex PCR. The sample holds tens of thousands of clones, approximately 90% seen once. The CDR3 consists of 18 residues. V lost 2 bases, J lost 0 bases, and 13 bases stayed unmatched. Per germline, CDR1 SGHRS and CDR2 YFSETQ. The sample was peripheral blood, taken in the first trimester of pregnancy. J is TRBJ1-2 and V is TRBV5-1; the match to TRBD1 covers 7 bases. The origin of this receptor is a female donor in good health, enrolled as a control in a pregnancy study. The CDR3 DNA is TGCGCCAGCAGCTTAAAACAGGGGACTGAAATAGCTAACTATGGCTACACCTTC. Protein: CASSLKQGTEIANYGYTF.